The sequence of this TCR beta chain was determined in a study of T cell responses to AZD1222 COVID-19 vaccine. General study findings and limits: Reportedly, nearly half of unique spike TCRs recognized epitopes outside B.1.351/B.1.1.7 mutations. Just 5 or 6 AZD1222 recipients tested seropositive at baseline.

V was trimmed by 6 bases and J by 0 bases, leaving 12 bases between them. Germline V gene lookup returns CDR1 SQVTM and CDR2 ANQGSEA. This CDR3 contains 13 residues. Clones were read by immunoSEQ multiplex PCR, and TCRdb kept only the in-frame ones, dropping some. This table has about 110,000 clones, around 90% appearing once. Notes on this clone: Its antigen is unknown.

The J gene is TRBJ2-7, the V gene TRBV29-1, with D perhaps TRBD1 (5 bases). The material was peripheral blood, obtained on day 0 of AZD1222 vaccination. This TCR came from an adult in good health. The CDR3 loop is CSVQRQLSYEQYF. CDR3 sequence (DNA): TGCAGCGTGCAACGACAGCTCTCCTACGAGCAGTACTTC.